These 32 T cell receptor beta chains were sequenced from one sample in a study of T-cell reconstitution after alpha-beta-depleted transplantation in children. Preparation of the TCRbeta library was carried out with unique molecular identifiers. Using its own MiXCR run on the PCR reads, TCRdb lists one record per CDR3 protein. The table lists 200,000 or so distinct CDR3 sequences, around 5.9% of them singletons. The sample here was PBMCs, taken before TCRalphabeta/CD19-depleted stem cell transplant. The receptors were gathered from a girl less than two years old with combined immunodeficiency, due to receive a stem cell transplant.

This clonotype has a handful of counts. The genes are TRBV16 and TRBJ2-4; no definite D call. Trimming cost V 0 bases and J 4 bases, with 4 bases left between them. The germline gives CDR1 KGHSY, CDR2 FQNENV. The CDR3 contains 13 residues. This CDR3 is CASSQSAKNIQYF. CDR3 bases: TGTGCCAGCAGCCAATCAGCTAAAAACATTCAGTACTTC.

The gene calls are TRBV15 and TRBJ2-1; D unclear. Per the germline V gene, CDR1 is LNHNV and CDR2 is YYDKDF (reference sequence). Trimming took off 0 bases at V and 2 bases at J, with 8 bases between the two ends. This CDR3 region has 15 residues. CDR3 region: CATSRDLWTYNEQFF. CDR3 sequence (DNA): TGTGCCACCAGCAGAGATCTATGGACCTACAATGAGCAGTTCTTC.

This clonotype was recorded many times. This chain joins TRBV28 and TRBJ2-3; D may be TRBD1 (7 bases). The CDR3 has 14 amino acids. Trimming removed 3 bases from V and 4 bases from J, with 11 bases in between. CDR1 and CDR2 (germline): MDHEN, SYDVKM. The CDR3 DNA is TGTGCCAGCAGTTTGCAGGGGGGATCAGATACGCAGTATTTT. Its protein product is CASSLQGGSDTQYF.

This clonotype was observed many times. The DNA for the CDR3 is TGCAGTGCTGAACCCCCGGGACAGGGGTCGATTAACTATGGCTACACCTTC. Residues: CSAEPPGQGSINYGYTF. The chain joins TRBV20-1 to TRBJ1-2; 10 positions match TRBD1. The CDR3 consists of 17 residues. J was trimmed by 1 base and V by 5 bases; bases with no gene match: 13. In germline, CDR1 is DFQATT, CDR2 SNEGSKA (reference sequence).

This clonotype was found many times. The rearrangement joins TRBV9 to TRBJ2-1; 11 nucleotides agree with TRBD2. Germline V lookup: CDR1 SGDLS, CDR2 YYNGEE. The CDR3 length is 15 residues. V trimming: 1 base; J trimming: 5 bases; junction bases outside the gene matches: 2. The CDR3 sequence: CASSVTSGGHNEQFF. The CDR3 DNA is TGTGCCAGCAGCGTAACTAGCGGGGGCCACAATGAGCAGTTCTTC.

Many counts were recorded for this clonotype. V and J are TRBV4-1 and TRBJ2-5; 10 nucleotides line up with TRBD2. In germline, CDR1 is MGHRA, CDR2 YSYEKL. This CDR3 spans 17 amino acids. V shed 0 bases and J 1 base; nucleotides not matched to a gene: 5. Written as DNA, the CDR3 is TGCGCCAGCAGCCAAGAAGTAGCGGGGGGAATCCAAGAGACCCAGTACTTC. As protein: CASSQEVAGGIQETQYF.

This clonotype was recorded at least ten times. This chain uses TRBV4-1 with TRBJ2-3, with D unresolved. The CDR3 contains 14 residues. Germline values: CDR1 MGHRA, CDR2 YSYEKL. Trimming stripped 1 base from V and 2 bases from J, with 7 bases between. CDR3 amino acids: CASSQVPTTDTQYF. The CDR3 DNA sequence: TGCGCCAGCAGCCAAGTCCCGACCACAGATACGCAGTATTTT.

This clonotype was counted ten times or more. The chain has TRBV12-3 or TRBV12-4 and TRBJ2-5; 8 bases line up with TRBD1. This CDR3 has 16 amino acids. V was clipped by 1 base and J by 6 bases; unmatched bases: 10. This CDR3 reads CASSLGWSDRAKTQYF. The CDR3 nucleotides read TGTGCCAGCAGTTTAGGTTGGTCGGACAGGGCTAAGACCCAGTACTTC.

There are many counts of this clonotype. The V and J genes are TRBV29-1 and TRBJ2-5; 11 bases are a match to TRBD2. From germline, CDR1 is SQVTM and CDR2 ANQGSEA. Trimming at V came to 6 bases and at J to 2 bases, leaving 2 bases not matched to a gene. The CDR3 is 13 residues long. In DNA, the CDR3 is TGCAGCGTGGGACTAGCGGTTCAAGAGACCCAGTACTTC. Its protein product is CSVGLAVQETQYF.

This clonotype was seen repeatedly, ten times or more. The chain carries TRBV9 and TRBJ2-7, with 10 nucleotides matching TRBD2. The trim removed 1 base at V and 6 bases at J, leaving 10 bases unmatched. There are 16 residues in the CDR3. The germline gives CDR1 SGDLS, CDR2 YYNGEE. CDR3 region: CASSVSGLAGVREQYF. The CDR3 nucleotides read TGTGCCAGCAGCGTATCCGGGCTAGCGGGGGTCCGCGAGCAGTACTTC.

This clonotype has at least ten counts. This sequence joins TRBV7-9 and TRBJ1-5; D remains ambiguous. Trimming took off 1 base at V and 7 bases at J, with 11 bases between the two ends. The germline CDR1 and CDR2 sequences are SEHNR and FQNEAQ (reference sequence). The CDR3 contains 14 residues. As DNA, the CDR3 is TGTGCCAGCAGCTTAGGAGGGTTAGGACAGCCCCAGCATTTT. This sequence encodes CASSLGGLGQPQHF.

This clonotype was seen many times. The chain's CDR3 is CASSPSTGGGEQYF. The CDR3 nucleotides are TGTGCCAGCAGCCCCTCGACAGGGGGTGGGGAGCAGTACTTC. This chain uses TRBV28 with TRBJ2-7, with 9 bases matching TRBD1. This CDR3 is 14 amino acids long. Germline-derived CDR1 and CDR2 are MDHEN and SYDVKM. Losses at the gene ends were 6 bases for V and 7 bases for J; bases not matched to a gene: 10.

This clonotype was seen many times. The gene calls are TRBV12-3 or TRBV12-4 and TRBJ2-1, with D possibly matching TRBD1 (5 bases). The germline V and J ends were trimmed by 8 bases and 2 bases, with 10 bases remaining between them. CDR3 size: 13 residues. CDR3 region: CASGQGPYNEQFF. The CDR3 nucleotides are TGTGCCAGCGGGCAGGGCCCCTACAATGAGCAGTTCTTC.

The count of this clonotype is one. With a much larger clone just one base away, this may be a read error. This rearrangement joins TRBV5-4 to TRBJ1-2, with D hard to call. The CDR3 contains 12 residues. V lost 6 bases and J lost 0, with 6 bases in between. Per germline, CDR1 SGHNT and CDR2 YYREEE (reference sequence). The CDR3 nucleotides read TGTGCCAGCACCAGCCCTAACTATGGCTACACCTTC. It encodes CASTSPNYGYTF.

Ten or more counts support this clonotype. The gene calls are TRBV6-5 and TRBJ2-2; D call uncertain. CDR3 length: 15 residues. The germline V gene encodes CDR1 MNHEY and CDR2 SVGAGI. The V and J ends lost 2 bases and 0 bases respectively, with 7 bases between them. DNA for the CDR3: TGTGCCAGCAGTTACATTAGTCCGAACACCGGGGAGCTGTTTTTT. This codes for CASSYISPNTGELFF.

Concerning this clonotype: A much larger clone differs from this one at a single base, so this may be a read error. V and J are TRBV20-1 and TRBJ2-7; tentative D call: TRBD1 (5 bases). Germline CDR1 reads DFQATT; CDR2 reads SNEGSKA (reference sequence). The CDR3 length is 13 residues. CDR3: CIARDPGLHEQYF. CDR3 sequence (DNA): TGCATTGCTAGAGATCCAGGGTTACACGAGCAGTACTTC.

This clonotype came up many times. The V gene is TRBV9, the J gene TRBJ2-3; 7 bases are a match to TRBD1. The J segment lost 0 bases and the V segment lost 3 bases, leaving 1 base of the junction unmatched. The CDR3 totals 14 residues. Looked up from germline, CDR1 is SGDLS and CDR2 is YYNGEE. The CDR3 bases are TGTGCCAGCAGCGCGGACAGGAGCACAGATACGCAGTATTTT. Translated: CASSADRSTDTQYF.

This clonotype was seen ten or more times. CDR3 in amino acids: CASSKGLAAAYEQYF. The DNA of the CDR3 is TGTGCCAGCAGTAAGGGACTAGCAGCGGCCTACGAGCAGTACTTC. The chain combines TRBV6-1 with TRBJ2-7; 9 bases align to TRBD2. CDR1 and CDR2 (germline): MNHNS, SASEGT. The V gene end was trimmed by 5 bases and the J gene end by 2 bases; junction bases not matched to a gene: 7. The CDR3 consists of 15 residues.

This clonotype occurred many times. The rearrangement joins TRBV25-1 to TRBJ2-5; D not resolved. V was trimmed by 7 bases and J by 1 base, leaving 10 bases between them. This CDR3 spans 13 amino acids. Germline CDR1 MGHDK, CDR2 SYGVNS. This CDR3 is CASKLPLQETQYF. The CDR3 DNA follows: TGTGCCAGCAAACTCCCACTCCAAGAGACCCAGTACTTC.

There are many counts of this clonotype. The chain employs TRBV29-1 and TRBJ2-7, with D tentatively TRBD1 (6 bases). Germline V gives CDR1 SQVTM, CDR2 ANQGSEA. The length of the CDR3 is 11 residues. The ends were cut back, 5 bases at V and 5 bases at J, with 10 bases in the middle. The CDR3 bases are TGCAGCGTTAAGTGGACAGACGAGCAGTACTTC. It translates to CSVKWTDEQYF.

In its sample, this clonotype was seen many times. This sequence joins TRBV7-2 and TRBJ2-2, with D unresolved. Trimming cost V 2 bases and J 4 bases, with 8 bases left between them. Germline-derived CDR1 and CDR2 are SGHTA and FQGNSA. The CDR3 loop spans 14 amino acids. The CDR3 sequence: CASSLMLGTGELFF. CDR3 bases: TGTGCCAGCAGCTTAATGTTGGGCACCGGGGAGCTGTTTTTT.

This clonotype has a count of ten or more. This chain uses TRBV12-5 with TRBJ2-1; D remains unclear. Trimming removed 1 base from V and 4 bases from J, with 20 bases in between. The length of the CDR3 is 18 residues. CDR1 and CDR2 (germline): LGHNT, FRNRAP. The CDR3 DNA sequence: TGTGCTAGTGGTTTGGACATTTATGGGTCCTTTACTTACAATGAGCAGTTCTTC. As protein: CASGLDIYGSFTYNEQFF. The variable domain in full, with the rest retrieved from reference TRBV12-5 and TRBJ2-1, is DARVTQTPRHKVTEMGQEVTMRCQPILGHNTVFWYRQTMMQGLELLAYFRNRAPLDDSGMPKDRFSAEMPDATLATLKIQPSEPRDSAVYFCASGLDIYGSFTYNEQFFGPGTRLTVL.

This clonotype was found many times. The J gene is TRBJ2-6, the V gene TRBV14; D is uncertain. V was pared by 1 base and J by 4 bases, with 5 bases between. The CDR3 covers 14 residues. Germline V gene data show CDR1 as SGHDN and CDR2 as FVKESK. CDR3 sequence: CASSQVSGANVLTF. The CDR3 DNA is TGTGCCAGCAGCCAAGTTTCCGGGGCCAACGTCCTGACTTTC.

In its sample, this clonotype was seen many times. The genes are TRBV27 and TRBJ2-7; TRBD2 aligns across 7 bases. Germline values: CDR1 MNHEY, CDR2 SMNVEV (reference sequence). There are 14 residues in the CDR3. V lost 11 bases and J lost 3; bases outside the gene matches: 13. The CDR3 DNA reads as TGTGCCGTTGCAAGCGGGACGCTTGGCTACGAGCAGTACTTC. It translates to CAVASGTLGYEQYF.

In this sample, this clonotype turned up many times. The V gene is TRBV29-1, the J gene TRBJ2-1, with a possible D match to TRBD2 (7 bases). The CDR3 has 16 amino acids. Trimming cost V 4 bases and J 0 bases, with 16 bases left between them. In germline, CDR1 is SQVTM, CDR2 ANQGSEA. CDR3 in amino acids: CSVGGAGVSSYNEQFF. The CDR3, as DNA: TGCAGCGTTGGGGGGGCGGGGGTGAGCTCCTACAATGAGCAGTTCTTC.

This clonotype was recorded at least ten times. The chain has TRBV10-3 and TRBJ1-2; 7 nucleotides match TRBD1. The CDR3 contains 14 residues. The germline gives CDR1 ENHRY, CDR2 SYGVKD. V shed 4 bases, J shed 3 bases, and the junction held 5 bases outside the gene matches. The chain's CDR3 is CAISGLTGYYGYTF. CDR3 coding DNA: TGTGCCATCAGTGGCCTGACAGGGTACTATGGCTACACCTTC.

This clonotype was recorded many times. This chain connects TRBV27 to TRBJ2-3; no clear D. Germline CDR1 reads MNHEY; CDR2 reads SMNVEV (reference sequence). The CDR3 runs to 13 residues. V was clipped by 3 bases and J by 5 bases, with 9 bases between them. CDR3 sequence: CASSFGHGDTQYF. The CDR3 DNA sequence: TGTGCCAGCAGTTTCGGCCACGGAGATACGCAGTATTTT.

This clonotype appeared a few times. This chain's CDR3 is CASSYGTGDEKLFF. For the CDR3, the DNA is TGTGCCAGCAGTTACGGGACAGGTGATGAAAAACTGTTTTTT. The chain carries TRBV27 and TRBJ1-4; 8 nucleotides align to TRBD1. Per germline, CDR1 MNHEY and CDR2 SMNVEV (reference sequence). V gave up 4 bases and J gave up 6 bases; unmatched junction bases: 4. This CDR3 comprises 14 residues.

This clonotype has ten or more counts. V is TRBV7-9 and J is TRBJ1-2, with no clear D. V gave up 3 bases and J gave up 2 bases, with 13 bases separating them. The CDR3 runs to 15 residues. CDR1 is SEHNR and CDR2 is FQNEAQ in the germline V gene (reference sequence). DNA for the CDR3: TGTGCCAGCAGCTTCCTGAGGACGGAAAACTATGGCTACACCTTC. Residues: CASSFLRTENYGYTF.

This clonotype was seen many times. The chain joins TRBV7-2 to TRBJ2-2; D remains ambiguous. The CDR3 covers 15 residues. Between the trimmed V and J ends, which lost 0 bases and 2 bases, there was a span of 7 bases. From germline, CDR1 is SGHTA and CDR2 FQGNSA. This CDR3 reads CASSLAPGNTGELFF. The CDR3 DNA reads as TGTGCCAGCAGCTTAGCGCCAGGAAACACCGGGGAGCTGTTTTTT.

The chain uses TRBV20-1 and TRBJ2-1; D call uncertain. The CDR3 totals 11 residues. The V end lost 3 bases, the J end lost 5 bases, and 5 bases lay between the germline ends. Germline V gives CDR1 DFQATT, CDR2 SNEGSKA (reference sequence). This chain's CDR3 is CSARIHNEQFF. The CDR3 DNA sequence: TGCAGTGCTAGGATTCACAATGAGCAGTTCTTC.

There are many counts of this clonotype. The chain recombines TRBV6-1 with TRBJ2-3; either TRBD1 or TRBD2 may supply D (5 bases each). V gave up 8 bases and J gave up 2 bases, with 14 bases separating them. The germline V gene has CDR1 MNHNS and CDR2 SASEGT. The CDR3 has 14 amino acids. The CDR3 DNA reads as TGTGCCAGCCCTGCATGGGGGAACACAGATACGCAGTATTTT. This translates into CASPAWGNTDTQYF.